These 18 T cell receptor beta chains were all obtained from the same sample, sequenced in a study of T cell responses to AZD1222 COVID-19 vaccine. The table came from immunoSEQ multiplex PCR; TCRdb's copy has only in-frame clones and leaves some out. The sample lists 150,000 to 200,000 clones; around 93% were seen once. This material consisted of peripheral blood, taken on day 0 of AZD1222 vaccination. These receptors were obtained from an adult in good health.

The J gene is TRBJ2-2, the V gene TRBV27; 13 nucleotides agree with TRBD2. V gave up 2 bases and J gave up 3 bases; unmatched junction bases: 9. The CDR3 totals 19 residues. The germline gives CDR1 MNHEY, CDR2 SMNVEV (reference sequence). The CDR3 DNA follows: TGTGCCAGCAGTTTACGGTTTATACTAGCGGGAGGGCACACCGGGGAGCTGTTTTTT. Its translation: CASSLRFILAGGHTGELFF.

The table lists this clone with a few counts. The chain joins TRBV3-1 (or the pseudogene TRBV3-2) to TRBJ1-4; D is ambiguous. Germline lookup yields CDR1 LGHDT and CDR2 YNNKEL (reference sequence). The CDR3 consists of 15 residues. Trimming cost V 1 base and J 6 bases, with 12 bases left between them. The CDR3 DNA follows: TGTGCCAGCAGCCAAGGAAGGCAAGGGTATGAAAAACTGTTTTTT. Its translation is CASSQGRQGYEKLFF.

This sequence joins TRBV5-1 and TRBJ2-2; D not certain. The ends were cut back, 6 bases at V and 1 base at J, with 13 bases in the middle. Germline values: CDR1 SGHRS, CDR2 YFSETQ. The CDR3 has 15 amino acids. CDR3 residues: CASTRSSGNTGELFF. The CDR3 DNA is TGCGCCAGCACCCGGTCTTCGGGGAACACCGGGGAGCTGTTTTTT.

The chain combines TRBV24-1 with TRBJ2-2, with TRBD1 matching over 9 bases. Trimming cost V 4 bases and J 3 bases; bases outside gene matches: 5. The CDR3 sequence is 16 residues long. Germline lookup yields CDR1 KGHDR and CDR2 SFDVKD. CDR3 amino acids: CATSDRTGDYTGELFF. The CDR3 DNA follows: TGTGCCACCAGTGACCGGACAGGGGATTACACCGGGGAGCTGTTTTTT.

The chain uses TRBV19 and TRBJ1-5, with 9 bases aligning to TRBD1. The CDR3 totals 18 residues. Per germline, CDR1 LNHDA and CDR2 SQIVND (reference sequence). Trimming removed 0 bases from V and 3 bases from J; junction bases left unmatched: 9. This chain's CDR3 is CASSIDRGQGPVNQPQHF. The CDR3 DNA is TGTGCCAGTAGTATAGATCGAGGACAGGGGCCGGTCAATCAGCCCCAGCATTTT. Filled out from reference TRBV19 and TRBJ1-5, the complete variable domain reads DGGITQSPKYLFRKEGQNVTLSCEQNLNHDAMYWYRQDPGQGLRLIYYSQIVNDFQKGDIAEGYSVSREKKESFPLTVTSAQKNPTAFYLCASSIDRGQGPVNQPQHFGDGTRLSIL.

The chain uses TRBV5-1 and TRBJ2-7; D gene ambiguous. Trimming pared 2 bases from V and 3 bases from J, leaving 9 bases between. Germline V gene sequence: CDR1 SGHRS, CDR2 YFSETQ. The CDR3 covers 13 residues. CDR3 amino acids: CASSFGEYYEQYF. The CDR3 DNA is TGCGCCAGCAGCTTCGGCGAGTACTACGAGCAGTACTTC.

The J gene is TRBJ2-5, the V gene TRBV15, with D uncertain. Trimming left V 3 bases short and J 4 bases short, with 6 bases between. The CDR3 is 12 residues long. Germline CDR1 reads LNHNV; CDR2 reads YYDKDF (reference sequence). This chain's CDR3 is CATSSTRETQYF. The DNA of the CDR3 is TGTGCCACCAGCAGTACCCGAGAGACCCAGTACTTC.

The chain joins TRBV24-1 to TRBJ1-4; 9 bases are a match to TRBD1. Germline V lookup: CDR1 KGHDR, CDR2 SFDVKD. Unmatched junction bases numbered 8, after V lost 2 bases and J lost 8 bases. This CDR3 region has 16 residues. The CDR3 here is CATSDSWGQGGEKLFF. The CDR3, as DNA: TGTGCCACCAGTGATTCGTGGGGACAGGGCGGCGAAAAACTGTTTTTT.

V gene TRBV2 combines with J gene TRBJ2-1; D not resolved. Trimming removed 3 bases from V and 0 bases from J, with 12 bases in between. CDR3 size: 16 residues. CDR1 SNHLY and CDR2 FYNNEI come from the germline V gene. The CDR3 here is CASSEDDWSSYNEQFF. The CDR3, as DNA: TGTGCCAGCAGTGAGGACGACTGGAGCTCCTACAATGAGCAGTTCTTC.

The V gene is TRBV21-1, the J gene TRBJ1-1. TRBV21-1 is a pseudogene segment. There are 17 residues in the CDR3. Here the CDR3 reads CASSIPRGHTLNTEAFF. As DNA, the CDR3 is TGTGCCAGCAGCATCCCGAGGGGCCATACTTTGAACACTGAAGCTTTCTTT.

This clone has a single count. V and J are TRBV18 and TRBJ1-1; a weak D match, TRBD1 (6 bases). Looked up from germline, CDR1 is KGHSH and CDR2 is LQKENI. CDR3 length: 16 amino acids. Trimming cost V 5 bases and J 0 bases, with 16 bases left between them. The CDR3 DNA reads TGTGCCAGCTCAGGTTCTGGGGGGGCCCTGAACACTGAAGCTTTCTTT. It yields the protein CASSGSGGALNTEAFF.

This rearrangement joins TRBV10-2 to TRBJ1-2, with D unclear. The CDR3 loop spans 16 amino acids. The germline CDR1 and CDR2 sequences are WSHSY and SAAADI. Trimming took off 8 bases at V and 5 bases at J, with 24 bases between the two ends. As DNA, the CDR3 is TGCGCCAGCGGGGAACGACAAGGCTCCTTACTATATGGCTACACCTTC. Residues: CASGERQGSLLYGYTF.

This rearrangement joins TRBV15 to TRBJ2-1; D tentatively fits TRBD1 or TRBD2 (5 bases each). Trimming pared 5 bases from V and 4 bases from J, leaving 9 bases between. The CDR3 is made up of 13 amino acids. Germline V gene lookup returns CDR1 LNHNV and CDR2 YYDKDF (reference sequence). CDR3 sequence reads: CATSGGRYNEQFF. In nucleotides, the CDR3 is TGTGCCACCAGCGGGGGTCGATACAATGAGCAGTTCTTC.

This clone was found once. The chain combines TRBV27 with TRBJ1-2; 9 nucleotides agree with TRBD1. The germline V gene encodes CDR1 MNHEY and CDR2 SMNVEV (reference sequence). The trim removed 2 bases at V and 8 bases at J, leaving 6 bases unmatched. The CDR3 sequence is 14 residues long. CDR3 sequence: CASSLRWDRAGYTF. The CDR3 bases are TGTGCCAGCAGTTTACGGTGGGACAGGGCAGGCTACACCTTC.

There are a few counts of this clone. Other nucleotide sequences in the sample specify the same CDR3. The chain employs TRBV7-9 and TRBJ1-1, with D uncertain. In germline, CDR1 is SEHNR, CDR2 FQNEAQ (reference sequence). Trimming stripped 1 base from V and 0 bases from J, with 3 bases between. The CDR3 length is 13 residues. The CDR3 region is CASSLDMNTEAFF. In DNA, the CDR3 is TGTGCCAGCAGCTTAGATATGAACACTGAAGCTTTCTTT. The variable domain in full, with the rest retrieved from reference TRBV7-9 and TRBJ1-1, is DTGVSQNPRHKITKRGQNVTFRCDPISEHNRLYWYRQTLGQGPEFLTYFQNEAQLEKSRLLSDRFSAERPKGSFSTLEIQRTEQGDSAMYLCASSLDMNTEAFFGQGTRLTVV.

The chain joins TRBV7-9 to TRBJ1-4, with a possible D match to TRBD1 (6 bases). The CDR3 has 13 residues. Germline V gene data show CDR1 as SEHNR and CDR2 as FQNEAQ (reference sequence). Trimming stripped 0 bases from V and 8 bases from J, with 7 bases between. The DNA of the CDR3 is TGTGCCAGCAGCTTAGCTGGGGGCGAAAAACTGTTTTTT. Its protein is CASSLAGGEKLFF.

V is TRBV7-2 and J is TRBJ2-7; TRBD2 matches at 9 bases. In germline, CDR1 is SGHTA, CDR2 FQGNSA. The V gene end was trimmed by 2 bases and the J gene end by 5 bases; junction bases not matched to a gene: 13. The CDR3 totals 17 residues. CDR3 region: CASSLQASGIPSDEQYF. CDR3 nucleotides: TGTGCCAGCAGCTTACAGGCTAGCGGGATCCCCTCGGACGAGCAGTACTTC.

J is TRBJ1-5 and V is TRBV15; tentative D call: TRBD1 (6 bases). Deletions cut 0 bases from V and 11 bases from J, with 11 bases between. Germline CDR1 reads LNHNV; CDR2 reads YYDKDF (reference sequence). The CDR3 contains 13 residues. The CDR3 here is CATSRERGSAQHF. The CDR3 DNA follows: TGTGCCACCAGCAGAGAGAGGGGGTCAGCCCAGCATTTT.